This T cell receptor (beta chain) comes out of a study of blood T cell repertoires in COVID-19. Study background: T cells, B-cell-depleted T cells, or PBMCs supplied cDNA or gDNA.

Germline CDR1 reads KGHDR; CDR2 reads SFDVKD. CDR3 size: 16 residues. The ends were cut back, 2 bases at V and 4 bases at J, with 13 bases in the middle. Per the authors' pipeline: Amplification with reference gene primers provided the estimates of nucleated cell counts. The method was immunoSEQ multiplex PCR; TCRdb's version includes in-frame clones alone and lacks a portion of them. Clonal size and the V and J genes are those of that table, whereas D and trimming came from the DNA. The table records approximately 60,000 clones, about 93% of them present only once. The TCR was taken from a man in his 70s with active COVID-19. The chain joins TRBV24-1 to TRBJ2-2, with D uncertain. Specimen: peripheral blood. The CDR3 bases are TGTGCCACCAGTGATTCCCCCGGTCAGGCCACCGGGGAGCTGTTTTTT. Translation gives CATSDSPGQATGELFF.